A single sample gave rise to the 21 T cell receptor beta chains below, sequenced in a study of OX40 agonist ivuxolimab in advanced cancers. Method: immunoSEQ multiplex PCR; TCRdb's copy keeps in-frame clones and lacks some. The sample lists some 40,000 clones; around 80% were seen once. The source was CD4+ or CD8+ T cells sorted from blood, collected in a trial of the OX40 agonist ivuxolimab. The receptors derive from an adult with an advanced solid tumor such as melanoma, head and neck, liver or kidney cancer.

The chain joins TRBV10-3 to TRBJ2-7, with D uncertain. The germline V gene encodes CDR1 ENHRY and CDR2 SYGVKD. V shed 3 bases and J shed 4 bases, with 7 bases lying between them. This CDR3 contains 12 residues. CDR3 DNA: TGTGCCATCAGTGAAGTTAAGTACGAGCAGTACTTC. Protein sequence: CAISEVKYEQYF.

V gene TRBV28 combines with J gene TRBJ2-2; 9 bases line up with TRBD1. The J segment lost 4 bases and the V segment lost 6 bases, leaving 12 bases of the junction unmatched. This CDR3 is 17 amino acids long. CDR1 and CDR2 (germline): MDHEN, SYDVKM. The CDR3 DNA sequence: TGTGCCAGCAGGCCCTGGGGGGGACAGGGCTCCACCGGGGAGCTGTTTTTT. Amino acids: CASRPWGGQGSTGELFF.

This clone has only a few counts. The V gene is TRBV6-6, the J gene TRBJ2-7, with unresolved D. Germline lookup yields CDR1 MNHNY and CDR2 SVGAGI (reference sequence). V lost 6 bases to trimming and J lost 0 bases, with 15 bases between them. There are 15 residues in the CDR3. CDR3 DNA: TGTGCCAGCAGCCCGTACCTGTCTAACTCCTACGAGCAGTACTTC. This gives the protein CASSPYLSNSYEQYF.

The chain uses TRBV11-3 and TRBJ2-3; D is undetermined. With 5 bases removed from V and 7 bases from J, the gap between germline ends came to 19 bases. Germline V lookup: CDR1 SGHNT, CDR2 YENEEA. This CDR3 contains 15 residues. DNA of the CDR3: TGTGCCAGCAGCCGCTCCCCGGCCCAGACCCATACGCAGTATTTT. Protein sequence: CASSRSPAQTHTQYF.

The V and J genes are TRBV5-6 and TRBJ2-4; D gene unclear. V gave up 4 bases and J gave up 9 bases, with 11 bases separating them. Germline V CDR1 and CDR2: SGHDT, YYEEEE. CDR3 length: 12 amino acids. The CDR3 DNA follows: TGTGCCAGCAGCGATACAACCCCCATTCAGTACTTC. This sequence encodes CASSDTTPIQYF.

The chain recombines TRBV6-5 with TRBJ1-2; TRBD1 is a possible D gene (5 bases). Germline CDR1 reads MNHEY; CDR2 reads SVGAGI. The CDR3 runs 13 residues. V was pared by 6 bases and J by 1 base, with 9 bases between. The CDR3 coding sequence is TGTGCCAGCAGAAACGGGGGTAACTATGGCTACACCTTC. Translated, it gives CASRNGGNYGYTF.

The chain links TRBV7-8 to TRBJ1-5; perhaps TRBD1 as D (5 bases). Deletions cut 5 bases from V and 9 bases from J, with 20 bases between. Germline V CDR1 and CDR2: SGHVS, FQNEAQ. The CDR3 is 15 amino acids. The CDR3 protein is CASSPEPGTIPPQHF. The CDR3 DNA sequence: TGTGCCAGCAGCCCTGAGCCGGGGACTATCCCGCCCCAGCATTTT. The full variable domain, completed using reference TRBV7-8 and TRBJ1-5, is GAGVSQSPRYKVAKRGQDVALRCDPISGHVSLFWYQQALGQGPEFLTYFQNEAQLDKSGLPSDRFFAERPEGSVSTLKIQRTQQEDSAVYLCASSPEPGTIPPQHFGDGTRLSIL.

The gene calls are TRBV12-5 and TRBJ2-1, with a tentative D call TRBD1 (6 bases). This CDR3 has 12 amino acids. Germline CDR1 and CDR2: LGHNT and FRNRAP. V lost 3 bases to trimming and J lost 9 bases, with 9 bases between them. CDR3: CASGFTRGEQFF. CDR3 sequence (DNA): TGTGCTAGTGGTTTTACCAGGGGTGAGCAGTTCTTC.

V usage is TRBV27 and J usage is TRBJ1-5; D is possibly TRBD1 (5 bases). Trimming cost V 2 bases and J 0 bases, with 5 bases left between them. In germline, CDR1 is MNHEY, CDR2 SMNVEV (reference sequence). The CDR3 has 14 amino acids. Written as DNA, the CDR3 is TGTGCCAGCAGTTTAAGGGGTAGCAATCAGCCCCAGCATTTT. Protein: CASSLRGSNQPQHF.

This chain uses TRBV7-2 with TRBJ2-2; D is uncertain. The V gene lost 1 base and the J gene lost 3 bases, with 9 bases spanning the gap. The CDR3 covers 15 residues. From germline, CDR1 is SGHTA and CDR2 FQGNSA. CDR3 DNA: TGTGCCAGCAGCTTAGGAGGTTTTGACACCGGGGAGCTGTTTTTT. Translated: CASSLGGFDTGELFF.

The CDR3 coding sequence is TGTGCCAGCAGCTTGGCAGGGGGAGCCTTTCTAGGCTACACCTTC. Residues: CASSLAGGAFLGYTF. V is TRBV7-6 and J is TRBJ1-2; 7 bases match TRBD1. Germline V CDR1 and CDR2: SGHVS, FNYEAQ. With V trimmed by 3 bases and J by 8 bases, 12 bases remained unmatched. The CDR3 is 15 residues long.

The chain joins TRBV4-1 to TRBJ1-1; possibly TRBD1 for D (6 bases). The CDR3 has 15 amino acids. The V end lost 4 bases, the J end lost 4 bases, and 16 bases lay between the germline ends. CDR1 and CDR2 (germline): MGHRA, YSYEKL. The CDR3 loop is CASSRGGEGSTEAFF. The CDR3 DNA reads TGCGCCAGCAGCCGAGGGGGGGAAGGGTCCACTGAAGCTTTCTTT.

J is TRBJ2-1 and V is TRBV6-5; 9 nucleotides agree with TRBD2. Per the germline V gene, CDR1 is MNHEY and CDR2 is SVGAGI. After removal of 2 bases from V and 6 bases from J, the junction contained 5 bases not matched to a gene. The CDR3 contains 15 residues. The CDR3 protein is CASSYVAGGANEQFF. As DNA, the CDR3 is TGTGCCAGCAGTTACGTGGCGGGAGGGGCCAATGAGCAGTTCTTC.

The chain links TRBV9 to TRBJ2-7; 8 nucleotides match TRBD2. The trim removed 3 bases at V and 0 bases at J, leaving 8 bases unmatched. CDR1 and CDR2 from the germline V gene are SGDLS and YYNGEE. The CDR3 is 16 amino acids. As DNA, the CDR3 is TGTGCCAGCAGCGAATGGGCGGGAGGCCCCTCCTACGAGCAGTACTTC. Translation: CASSEWAGGPSYEQYF.

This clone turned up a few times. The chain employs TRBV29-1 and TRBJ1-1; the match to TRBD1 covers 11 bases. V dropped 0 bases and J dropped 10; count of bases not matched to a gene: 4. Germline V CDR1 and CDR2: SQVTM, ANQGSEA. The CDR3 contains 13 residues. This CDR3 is CSVEDWDRGGAFF. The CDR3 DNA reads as TGCAGCGTTGAAGACTGGGACAGGGGGGGAGCTTTCTTT.

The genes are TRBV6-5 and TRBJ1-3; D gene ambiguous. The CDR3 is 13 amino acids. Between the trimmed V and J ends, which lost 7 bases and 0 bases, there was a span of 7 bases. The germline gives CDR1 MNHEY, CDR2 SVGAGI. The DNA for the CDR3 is TGTGCCAGCACCTGGGGCTCTGGAAACACCATATATTTT. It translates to CASTWGSGNTIYF.

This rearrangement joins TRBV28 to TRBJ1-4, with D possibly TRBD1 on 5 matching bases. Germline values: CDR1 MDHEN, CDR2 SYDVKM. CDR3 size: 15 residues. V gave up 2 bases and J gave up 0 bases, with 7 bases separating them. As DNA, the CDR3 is TGTGCCAGCAGTTTAGGGGGGACAACTAATGAAAAACTGTTTTTT. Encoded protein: CASSLGGTTNEKLFF.

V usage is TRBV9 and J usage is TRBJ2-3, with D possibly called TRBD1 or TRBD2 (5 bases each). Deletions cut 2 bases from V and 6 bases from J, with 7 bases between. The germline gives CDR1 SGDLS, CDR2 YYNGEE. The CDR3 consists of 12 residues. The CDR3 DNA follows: TGTGCCAGCAGCGTCGGGGCCGATACGCAGTATTTT. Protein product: CASSVGADTQYF. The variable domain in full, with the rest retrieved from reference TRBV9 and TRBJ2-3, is DSGVTQTPKHLITATGQRVTLRCSPRSGDLSVYWYQQSLDQGLQFLIQYYNGEERAKGNILERFSAQQFPDLHSELNLSSLELGDSALYFCASSVGADTQYFGPGTRLTVL.

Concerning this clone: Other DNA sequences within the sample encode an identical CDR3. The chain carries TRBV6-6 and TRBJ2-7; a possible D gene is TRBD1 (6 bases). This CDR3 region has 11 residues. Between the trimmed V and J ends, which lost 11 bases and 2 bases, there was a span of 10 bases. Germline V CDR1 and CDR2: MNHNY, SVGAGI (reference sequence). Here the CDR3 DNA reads TGTGCCTCCAGGGGTCCCTACGAGCAGTACTTC. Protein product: CASRGPYEQYF.

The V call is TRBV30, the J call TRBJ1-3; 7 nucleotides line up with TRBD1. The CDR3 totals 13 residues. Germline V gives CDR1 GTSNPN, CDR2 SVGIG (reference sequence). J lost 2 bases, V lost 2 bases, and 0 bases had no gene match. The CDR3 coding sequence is TGTGCCTGGAGTACAGGGGCTGGAAACACCATATATTTT. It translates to CAWSTGAGNTIYF.

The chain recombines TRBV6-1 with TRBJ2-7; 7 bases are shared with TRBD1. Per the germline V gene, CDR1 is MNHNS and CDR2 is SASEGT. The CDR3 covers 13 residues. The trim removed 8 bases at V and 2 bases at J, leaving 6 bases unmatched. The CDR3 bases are TGTGCCAGCCGCCCACAGGGGCCCTACGAGCAGTACTTC. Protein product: CASRPQGPYEQYF.